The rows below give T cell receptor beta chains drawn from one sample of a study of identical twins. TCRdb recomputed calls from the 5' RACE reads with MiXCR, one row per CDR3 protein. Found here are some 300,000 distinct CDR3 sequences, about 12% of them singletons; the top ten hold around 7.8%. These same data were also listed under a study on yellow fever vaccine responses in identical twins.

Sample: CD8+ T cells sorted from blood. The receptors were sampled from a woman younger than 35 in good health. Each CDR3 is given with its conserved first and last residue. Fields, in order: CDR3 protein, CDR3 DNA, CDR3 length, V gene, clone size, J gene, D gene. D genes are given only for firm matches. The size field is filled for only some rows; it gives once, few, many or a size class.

cdr3_aa: CASSPSGSRGDTQYF; cdr3_nt: TGCGCCAGCAGCCCATCAGGGAGTCGTGGGGATACGCAGTATTTT; cdr3_length: 15; v_call: TRBV4-1; clone_size: .; j_call: TRBJ2-3; d_call: .
cdr3_aa: CASSAPVGGGLAGGTDTQYF; cdr3_nt: TGTGCCAGCAGCGCTCCCGTCGGGGGTGGACTAGCGGGTGGAACGGATACGCAGTATTTT; cdr3_length: 20; v_call: TRBV9; clone_size: .; j_call: TRBJ2-3; d_call: TRBD2
cdr3_aa: CSAHQETQYF; cdr3_nt: TGCAGTGCCCACCAAGAGACCCAGTACTTC; cdr3_length: 10; v_call: TRBV20-1; clone_size: many; j_call: TRBJ2-5; d_call: .
cdr3_aa: CASSLDGGAREQYF; cdr3_nt: TGTGCCAGCAGTTTGGACGGAGGGGCGCGAGAGCAGTACTTC; cdr3_length: 14; v_call: TRBV28; clone_size: .; j_call: TRBJ2-7; d_call: .
cdr3_aa: CATSDPGTSPYEQYF; cdr3_nt: TGTGCCACCAGTGACCCTGGAACTAGCCCCTACGAGCAGTACTTC; cdr3_length: 15; v_call: TRBV24-1; clone_size: once; j_call: TRBJ2-7; d_call: .
cdr3_aa: CASSLPLGGRTGELFF; cdr3_nt: TGTGCCAGCAGCTTACCCCTGGGGGGAAGGACCGGGGAGCTGTTTTTT; cdr3_length: 16; v_call: TRBV7-9; clone_size: few; j_call: TRBJ2-2; d_call: .
cdr3_aa: CASSYLKGQGGLNEKLFF; cdr3_nt: TGTGCCAGCAGTTACCTCAAAGGACAGGGGGGCCTTAATGAAAAACTGTTTTTT; cdr3_length: 18; v_call: TRBV6-5; clone_size: .; j_call: TRBJ1-4; d_call: TRBD1
cdr3_aa: CASSLIGGAGTEAFF; cdr3_nt: TGTGCCAGCAGCTTAATCGGGGGGGCTGGCACTGAAGCTTTCTTT; cdr3_length: 15; v_call: TRBV7-2; clone_size: .; j_call: TRBJ1-1; d_call: .
cdr3_aa: CAISLGLAANSFF; cdr3_nt: TGTGCCATCAGCCTGGGACTAGCGGCCAACTCGTTCTTC; cdr3_length: 13; v_call: TRBV5-5; clone_size: .; j_call: TRBJ2-1; d_call: TRBD2
cdr3_aa: CASSRNSNQPQHF; cdr3_nt: TGTGCCAGCAGCCGTAATAGCAATCAGCCCCAGCATTTT; cdr3_length: 13; v_call: TRBV12-3/TRBV12-4; clone_size: .; j_call: TRBJ1-5; d_call: .
cdr3_aa: CAILRLQVDNEQFF; cdr3_nt: TGTGCCATCCTCAGGCTGCAGGTGGACAATGAGCAGTTCTTC; cdr3_length: 14; v_call: TRBV10-3; clone_size: few; j_call: TRBJ2-1; d_call: .
cdr3_aa: CASSVGAIAYNEQFF; cdr3_nt: TGTGCCAGCAGCGTTGGGGCAATAGCCTACAATGAGCAGTTCTTC; cdr3_length: 15; v_call: TRBV9; clone_size: .; j_call: TRBJ2-1; d_call: .
cdr3_aa: CASSGDTNYEQYF; cdr3_nt: TGCGCCAGCAGTGGGGACACTAACTACGAGCAGTACTTC; cdr3_length: 13; v_call: TRBV5-1; clone_size: few; j_call: TRBJ2-7; d_call: .
cdr3_aa: CASSNARDSSTDTQYF; cdr3_nt: TGTGCCAGCAGCAACGCCCGGGACAGTAGCACAGATACGCAGTATTTT; cdr3_length: 16; v_call: TRBV12-3/TRBV12-4; clone_size: many; j_call: TRBJ2-3; d_call: TRBD1
cdr3_aa: CASSEAADTQYF; cdr3_nt: TGTGCCAGCAGCGAAGCGGCGGATACGCAGTATTTT; cdr3_length: 12; v_call: TRBV12-3/TRBV12-4; clone_size: .; j_call: TRBJ2-3; d_call: .
cdr3_aa: CASSQDWLAGEIEQFF; cdr3_nt: TGTGCCAGCAGCCAAGATTGGCTAGCGGGAGAGATTGAGCAGTTCTTC; cdr3_length: 16; v_call: TRBV3-1; clone_size: few; j_call: TRBJ2-1; d_call: TRBD2